Listed below are T cell receptor beta chains from one sample, sequenced in a study of beta chain features in type 1 diabetes. Profiled with immunoSEQ multiplex PCR; TCRdb holds only in-frame clones, not every one. The sample records about 700,000 clones, roughly 13% being singletons. The sequencing input was naive CD4+ T cells from blood. All receptors come from a man aged 18 to 29 with type 1 diabetes. The CDR3 runs from the conserved cysteine through the conserved F or W. D genes are given only for firm matches. Clone size appears in some rows only: once, few, many, or a class for an expanded clone.

.	TRBV6-6	16	TRBJ2-3	few	CASRSRVGRSTDTQYF	TGTGCCAGCAGGAGTCGGGTAGGTCGAAGCACAGATACGCAGTATTTT
.	TRBV30	16	TRBJ1-6	.	CAWSSLDSLKSSPLHF	TGTGCCTGGAGTTCCCTGGACAGCCTGAAGAGTTCACCCCTCCACTTT
.	TRBV5-4	13	TRBJ2-3	.	CASSSPSTDTQYF	TGTGCCAGCAGCTCCCCTAGCACAGATACGCAGTATTTT
.	TRBV27	13	TRBJ1-1	few	CASSLLANTEAFF	TGTGCCAGCAGCCTACTGGCGAACACTGAAGCTTTCTTT
.	TRBV11-2	14	TRBJ2-7	few	CASSPVTFSGEQYF	TGTGCCAGCAGCCCTGTGACGTTCTCCGGGGAGCAGTACTTC
.	TRBV28	14	TRBJ2-7	.	CASSPPGDSYEQYF	TGTGCCAGCAGTCCTCCAGGGGATTCCTACGAGCAGTACTTC
.	TRBV19	12	TRBJ2-7	few	CASTGTTPGQYF	TGTGCCAGTACCGGGACAACCCCGGGGCAGTACTTC
TRBD1	TRBV30	14	TRBJ1-6	.	CAWSPGTGVSPLHF	TGTGCCTGGAGTCCAGGGACAGGGGTATCACCCCTCCACTTT
TRBD2	TRBV7-6	18	TRBJ2-1	few	CASSPSLGLAGYGNEQFF	TGTGCCAGCTCTCCCTCCCTGGGGCTAGCGGGGTACGGCAATGAGCAGTTCTTC
TRBD1	TRBV13	16	TRBJ1-6	few	CASSLSGTGNNSPLHF	TGTGCCAGCAGCTTATCCGGGACAGGAAACAATTCACCCCTCCACTTT
TRBD1	TRBV5-4	15	TRBJ2-7	.	CASSWGQGSSYEQYF	TGTGCCAGCAGCTGGGGACAGGGGAGCTCCTACGAGCAGTACTTC
TRBD2	TRBV7-2	17	TRBJ2-2	.	CASSPLAGGANTGELFF	TGTGCCAGCAGCCCCTTAGCGGGGGGTGCGAACACCGGGGAGCTGTTTTTT
.	TRBV4-1	14	TRBJ2-3	.	CASSLGTGTDTQYF	TGCGCCAGCAGCCTTGGGACCGGCACAGATACGCAGTATTTT
.	TRBV7-2	15	TRBJ1-3	.	CASSLLTGSGNTIYF	TGTGCCAGCAGCTTATTGACAGGCTCTGGAAACACCATATATTTT
.	TRBV2	14	TRBJ1-3	few	CASSDVESGNTIYF	TGTGCCAGCAGTGACGTGGAATCTGGAAACACCATATATTTT
.	TRBV29-1	13	TRBJ1-1	few	CSVSTDSLGGAFF	TGCAGCGTTAGTACAGATTCTCTCGGCGGAGCTTTCTTT
.	TRBV6-1	14	TRBJ2-6	.	CASSVMTGANVLTF	TGTGCCAGCAGTGTTATGACTGGGGCCAACGTCCTGACTTTC
.	TRBV19	14	TRBJ2-2	few	CASRPGENTGELFF	TGTGCCAGTAGACCTGGAGAGAACACCGGGGAGCTGTTTTTT
.	TRBV9	14	TRBJ2-2	.	CASSVQGGTGELFF	TGTGCCAGCAGCGTACAGGGGGGCACCGGGGAGCTGTTTTTT
.	TRBV2	13	TRBJ1-3	.	CASIGNSGNTIYF	TGTGCCAGCATCGGGAATTCTGGAAACACCATATATTTT
.	TRBV6-6	15	TRBJ2-4	few	CASSRRPEAKNIQYF	TGTGCCAGCAGCCGGAGGCCTGAGGCCAAAAACATTCAGTACTTC
.	TRBV30	13	TRBJ1-2	.	CAWSVFGNYGYTF	TGTGCCTGGAGTGTGTTTGGTAACTATGGCTACACCTTC
.	TRBV18	17	TRBJ2-6	few	CASSPRQVPSGANVLTF	TGTGCCAGCTCACCCCGGCAGGTCCCCTCTGGGGCCAACGTCCTGACTTTC
TRBD1	TRBV5-1	13	TRBJ2-1	.	CASGPPTGNEQFF	TGCGCCAGCGGCCCTCCGACAGGGAATGAGCAGTTCTTC
.	TRBV19	15	TRBJ2-3	few	CASSTTEWGTDTQYF	TGTGCCAGTAGTACGACAGAATGGGGCACAGATACGCAGTATTTT
.	TRBV11-3	14	TRBJ2-2	few	CASSSTGTTGELFF	TGTGCCAGCAGCTCAACCGGGACCACCGGGGAGCTGTTTTTT
.	TRBV7-2	13	TRBJ2-5	few	CASSLESVGTQYF	TGTGCCAGCAGCTTAGAGTCCGTGGGGACCCAGTACTTC
.	TRBV5-1	14	TRBJ2-1	.	CASSLGGENNEQFF	TGCGCCAGCAGCCTCGGAGGGGAGAATAATGAGCAGTTCTTC
.	TRBV29-1	11	TRBJ1-2	.	CSVEGFYGYTF	TGCAGCGTTGAAGGTTTCTATGGCTACACCTTC
.	TRBV6-1	15	TRBJ1-2	few	CASSETPGDNYGYTF	TGTGCCAGCAGTGAAACCCCGGGGGACAACTATGGCTACACCTTC
TRBD1	TRBV14	14	TRBJ1-1	few	CASSRGTGDTEAFF	TGTGCCAGCAGCCGCGGGACAGGGGACACTGAAGCTTTCTTT
.	TRBV4-2	15	TRBJ2-1	few	CASSQVGGSNNEQFF	TGTGCCAGCAGCCAAGTCGGGGGATCCAACAATGAGCAGTTCTTC
.	TRBV6-5	13	TRBJ1-6	few	CASSGQSNSPLHF	TGTGCCAGCAGTGGACAGTCCAATTCACCCCTCCACTTT
.	TRBV23-1	15	TRBJ1-1	.	CASSQSRGVDTEAFF	TGCGCCAGCAGTCAATCGCGAGGGGTTGACACTGAAGCTTTCTTT
.	TRBV18	17	TRBJ1-2	.	CASSPLAAGPINYGYTF	TGTGCCAGCTCACCGCTCGCCGCAGGGCCGATTAACTATGGCTACACCTTC
TRBD1	TRBV5-6	13	TRBJ1-2	.	CASRSGTARADTF	TGTGCCAGCAGGTCCGGGACAGCCAGGGCGGACACCTTC
.	TRBV2	13	TRBJ2-3	.	CASSPGLGDTQYF	TGTGCCAGCAGCCCCGGGCTCGGGGATACGCAGTATTTT
TRBD1	TRBV7-9	16	TRBJ1-2	few	CASSPTGTGGRYGYTF	TGTGCCAGCAGCCCTACCGGGACAGGGGGCCGCTATGGCTACACCTTC
.	TRBV30	13	TRBJ1-1	few	CAWNPQGNTEAFF	TGTGCCTGGAACCCCCAGGGAAACACTGAAGCTTTCTTT
.	TRBV9	14	TRBJ2-6	few	CASSVVPEANVLTF	TGTGCCAGCAGCGTAGTACCTGAGGCCAACGTCCTGACTTTC
TRBD2	TRBV5-4	16	TRBJ2-3	few	CASSLETSGYTDTQYF	TGTGCCAGCAGCTTGGAGACTAGCGGATACACAGATACGCAGTATTTT
TRBD2	TRBV5-1	15	TRBJ2-3	few	CASSSLSGVSDTQYF	TGCGCCAGCAGCTCGCTGAGCGGGGTGTCCGATACGCAGTATTTT
TRBD1	TRBV9	15	TRBJ2-5	few	CASSPQGPLQETQYF	TGTGCCAGCAGCCCACAGGGGCCCCTCCAAGAGACCCAGTACTTC
.	TRBV9	14	TRBJ2-7	.	CASSVGRATYEQYF	TGTGCCAGCAGCGTAGGCAGGGCCACCTACGAGCAGTACTTC
.	TRBV2	16	TRBJ1-1	.	CASSFQAGSTTSEAFF	TGTGCCAGCAGTTTCCAAGCCGGGTCTACGACGTCCGAAGCTTTCTTT
TRBD2	TRBV15	15	TRBJ2-4	few	CATSSLAGGPSIQYF	TGTGCCACCAGCTCCCTAGCGGGGGGGCCTAGCATTCAGTACTTC
TRBD1	TRBV2	14	TRBJ1-3	.	CASRGQASGNTIYF	TGTGCCAGCAGGGGACAGGCCTCTGGAAACACCATATATTTT
TRBD1	TRBV15	17	TRBJ2-5	few	CATSREGRQGRAPTQYF	TGTGCCACCAGCAGAGAAGGAAGACAGGGAAGAGCCCCCACCCAGTACTTC